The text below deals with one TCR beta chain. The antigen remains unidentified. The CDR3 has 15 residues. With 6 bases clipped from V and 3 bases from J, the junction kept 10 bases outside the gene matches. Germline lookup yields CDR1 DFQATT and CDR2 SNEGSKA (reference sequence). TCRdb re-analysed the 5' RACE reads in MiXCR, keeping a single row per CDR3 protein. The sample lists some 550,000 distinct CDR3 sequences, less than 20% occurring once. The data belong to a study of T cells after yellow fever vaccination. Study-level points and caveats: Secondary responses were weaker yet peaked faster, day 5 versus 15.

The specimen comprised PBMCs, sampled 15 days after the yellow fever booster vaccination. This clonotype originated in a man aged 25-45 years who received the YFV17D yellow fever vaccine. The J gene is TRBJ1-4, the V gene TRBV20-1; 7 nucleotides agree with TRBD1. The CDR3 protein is CSAWAATGSNEKLFF. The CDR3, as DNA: TGCAGTGCCTGGGCGGCGACAGGGTCTAATGAAAAACTGTTTTTT.